This entry concerns a single T cell receptor beta chain. This sample was taken from a study of Ad26.COV2.S vaccination and SARS-CoV-2 variants. As to treatment: 15 to 20 received Ad26.COV2.S at low or high dose, single or two shots; roughly five received placebo; per-sample allocation not given. Samples were taken on day 63 after the first vaccine or placebo injection. Trimming left V 3 bases short and J 0 bases short, with 11 bases between. The length of the CDR3 is 15 residues. CDR1 is MNHNS and CDR2 is SASEGT in the germline V gene. Assay used: immunoSEQ multiplex PCR; TCRdb lists only in-frame clones, some missing. The sample includes approximately 350,000 clones, roughly 87% of them seen just once.

The material sequenced was peripheral blood, taken in a trial of Ad26.COV2.S vaccine versus placebo. This clonotype was obtained from a person aged 18-60 years who received the Ad26.COV2.S COVID-19 vaccine or a placebo. The V and J genes are TRBV6-1 and TRBJ2-5; weak D call: TRBD2 (6 bases). CDR3 sequence reads: CASSERGRNQETQYF. As DNA, the CDR3 is TGTGCCAGCAGTGAGCGGGGCAGAAACCAAGAGACCCAGTACTTC.